One and the same sample provided the 20 T cell receptor beta chains below, sequenced in a study of CD8 T cells in Susac syndrome. Random hexamers primed reverse transcription of about 0.45 to 1 ug RNA. MiXCR was run by TCRdb on the immunoSEQ multiplex PCR reads, yielding one entry per CDR3 protein. The repertoire holds about 81,000 distinct CDR3 sequences, 94% seen once, with roughly 0.97% in the top ten. The sample comprised CD8+ T cells from PBMCs. These receptors were collected from a human donor with Susac syndrome.

The rearrangement uses TRBV3-1 and TRBJ2-1; D gene ambiguous. This CDR3 has 15 amino acids. Per the germline V gene, CDR1 is LGHDT and CDR2 is YNNKEL (reference sequence). Trimming left V 0 bases short and J 2 bases short, with 8 bases between. In nucleotides, the CDR3 is TGTGCCAGCAGCCAAGACCCCTCCACCTACAATGAGCAGTTCTTC. It yields the protein CASSQDPSTYNEQFF.

The V and J genes are TRBV19 and TRBJ1-5, with D maybe TRBD1 (6 bases). V was cut by 3 bases and J by 4 bases, with 10 bases left in between. Per the germline V gene, CDR1 is LNHDA and CDR2 is SQIVND (reference sequence). This CDR3 contains 14 residues. The CDR3 bases are TGTGCCAGTAGTATCCGGGACACTAATCAGCCCCAGCATTTT. Translation gives CASSIRDTNQPQHF.

The CDR3: CASSLNRGASNEQFF. As DNA, the CDR3 is TGCGCCAGCAGCTTAAACAGGGGGGCGTCCAATGAGCAGTTCTTC. V and J are TRBV5-1 and TRBJ2-1, with 8 bases identical to TRBD1. V was clipped by 2 bases and J by 6 bases; unmatched bases: 7. Germline values: CDR1 SGHRS, CDR2 YFSETQ. The CDR3 has 15 residues.

This clonotype has just a few counts. The chain joins TRBV6-5 to TRBJ2-7, with TRBD2 as a possible D gene (6 bases). The V end was cut by 0 bases, the J end by 4 bases, with 13 bases between. The CDR3 is 15 amino acids. Germline V lookup: CDR1 MNHEY, CDR2 SVGAGI. The CDR3 sequence: CASSYSGAGGYEQYF. CDR3 DNA: TGTGCCAGCAGTTACTCAGGGGCTGGGGGGTACGAGCAGTACTTC.

Only one count was recorded for this clonotype. The CDR3 DNA reads TGCGCCAGCAGCTTGCGGTTGGGGACGGACGAGCAGTACTTC. The encoded protein is CASSLRLGTDEQYF. V and J are TRBV5-1 and TRBJ2-7, with D perhaps given as TRBD1 or TRBD2 (5 bases each). The V end lost 1 base, the J end lost 5 bases, and 13 bases lay between the germline ends. The CDR3 length is 14 residues. CDR1 and CDR2 (germline): SGHRS, YFSETQ.

The table lists this clonotype with a count of one. The CDR3 coding sequence is TGCGCCAGCAGCCAAGATCCCCAGGCGGACGAGCAGTACTTC. Residues: CASSQDPQADEQYF. The V call is TRBV4-1, the J call TRBJ2-7; D is undetermined. This CDR3 is built from 14 residues. Germline CDR1 is MGHRA and CDR2 is YSYEKL. Trimming took off 0 bases at V and 5 bases at J, with 11 bases between the two ends.

The V call is TRBV7-9, the J call TRBJ2-1; 11 nucleotides line up with TRBD2. The CDR3 is made up of 17 amino acids. The V gene's germline CDR1 is SEHNR and CDR2 FQNEAQ (reference sequence). V gave up 6 bases and J gave up 6 bases; unmatched junction bases: 13. This CDR3 is CASRPGGTSGSGNEQFF. The CDR3 nucleotides read TGTGCCAGCAGACCCGGAGGAACTAGCGGGAGTGGCAATGAGCAGTTCTTC.

The V gene is TRBV18, the J gene TRBJ1-1, with D perhaps matching TRBD1 (6 bases). The CDR3 consists of 13 residues. V shed 3 bases and J shed 8 bases, with 13 bases lying between them. The germline CDR1 and CDR2 sequences are KGHSH and LQKENI. Written as DNA, the CDR3 is TGTGCCAGCTCACCGGTCGGCGGGACAGAAGCTTTCTTT. Translating gives CASSPVGGTEAFF.

The chain links TRBV29-1 to TRBJ1-5; D uncertain. Trimming removed 8 bases from V and 2 bases from J, with 22 bases in between. The germline gives CDR1 SQVTM, CDR2 ANQGSEA. The CDR3 is 16 residues long. CDR3 region: CSPKNRPHEGNQPQHF. DNA of the CDR3: TGCAGCCCAAAAAATAGACCTCATGAGGGCAATCAGCCCCAGCATTTT. The full variable domain, completed using reference TRBV29-1 and TRBJ1-5, is SAVISQKPSRDICQRGTSLTIQCQVDSQVTMMFWYRQQPGQSLTLIATANQGSEATYESGFVIDKFPISRPNLTFSTLTVSNMSPEDSSIYLCSPKNRPHEGNQPQHFGDGTRLSIL.

CDR3 in amino acids: CASRPSQGNQPQHF. CDR3 nucleotides: TGTGCCAGCAGACCCTCTCAGGGGAATCAGCCCCAGCATTTT. The V call is TRBV27, the J call TRBJ1-5; a weak D match, TRBD1 (6 bases). Between the trimmed V and J ends, which lost 6 bases and 4 bases, there was a span of 13 bases. Germline V gives CDR1 MNHEY, CDR2 SMNVEV (reference sequence). The CDR3 is made up of 14 amino acids.

This chain uses TRBV6-7 with TRBJ1-5; the D gene is possibly TRBD1 (6 bases). TRBV6-7 counts as an open reading frame of uncertain function. This CDR3 has 14 residues. Trimming removed 7 bases from V and 5 bases from J, with 15 bases in between. CDR3 amino acids: CASIQGSGDQPQHF. The DNA of the CDR3 is TGTGCCAGCATCCAAGGGTCAGGGGATCAGCCCCAGCATTTT.

V and J are TRBV10-3 and TRBJ2-3; D call uncertain. The germline V and J ends were trimmed by 0 bases and 4 bases, with 8 bases remaining between them. The V gene's germline CDR1 is ENHRY and CDR2 SYGVKD. The CDR3 has 14 amino acids. CDR3 sequence (DNA): TGTGCCATCAGTGAGTCAGGGTATTCAGATACGCAGTATTTT. It codes for CAISESGYSDTQYF.

The chain is built from TRBV3-1 and TRBJ1-1; D remains unclear. Germline loops: CDR1 LGHDT, CDR2 YNNKEL (reference sequence). The CDR3 covers 13 residues. Between the trimmed V and J ends, which lost 3 bases and 5 bases, there was a span of 10 bases. The DNA of the CDR3 is TGTGCCAGCAGCCAGTTGACCGGGACTGAAGCTTTCTTT. Translation: CASSQLTGTEAFF.

The J gene is TRBJ2-3, the V gene TRBV4-2; D is tentatively TRBD1 or TRBD2 (6 bases each). V lost 2 bases and J 1 base, leaving 19 bases between the germline ends. Per the germline V gene, CDR1 is LGHNA and CDR2 is YNFKEQ. The CDR3 is made up of 18 amino acids. In DNA form, the CDR3 reads TGTGCCAGCAGCCAACCGGGGACTTCCCCAGGGGGCACAGATACGCAGTATTTT. Amino acid sequence: CASSQPGTSPGGTDTQYF.

The genes are TRBV5-1 and TRBJ2-7, with a weak D call TRBD1 (5 bases). The germline V and J ends were trimmed by 1 base and 5 bases, with 7 bases remaining between them. CDR3 size: 12 residues. Germline CDR1 and CDR2: SGHRS and YFSETQ. CDR3 protein: CASSLWGDEQYF. The CDR3 nucleotides read TGCGCCAGCAGCTTGTGGGGCGACGAGCAGTACTTC.

This clonotype was detected once. The J gene is TRBJ2-6, the V gene TRBV7-3; D is undetermined. The V gene's germline CDR1 is SGHTA and CDR2 FQGTGA. V lost 2 bases and J 4 bases, leaving 6 bases between the germline ends. This CDR3 is 14 amino acids long. CDR3 DNA sequence: TGTGCCAGCAGCTTAGCTGGAGGGGCCAACGTCCTGACTTTC. It specifies CASSLAGGANVLTF.

CDR3 residues: CASSFPGYEQYF. In nucleotides, the CDR3 is TGTGCCAGCAGTTTCCCAGGGTACGAGCAGTACTTC. The chain uses TRBV27 and TRBJ2-7, with a weak D call TRBD1 (5 bases). V was shortened by 3 bases and J by 4 bases, with 7 bases between the two germline ends. CDR3 length: 12 amino acids. Germline CDR1 and CDR2: MNHEY and SMNVEV (reference sequence).

This sequence joins TRBV11-2 and TRBJ1-4; TRBD1 might be the D (5 bases). Per the germline V gene, CDR1 is SGHAT and CDR2 is FQNNGV. V was clipped by 5 bases and J by 6 bases, with 13 bases between them. This CDR3 comprises 14 residues. CDR3 region: CASSAGGVDEKLFF. Written as DNA, the CDR3 is TGTGCCAGCAGCGCCGGGGGTGTCGATGAAAAACTGTTTTTT.

V usage is TRBV13 and J usage is TRBJ1-6; TRBD1 aligns across 11 bases. After removal of 3 bases from V and 9 bases from J, the junction contained 1 base not matched to a gene. Germline CDR1 is PRHDT and CDR2 is FYEKMQ (reference sequence). This CDR3 spans 14 amino acids. In DNA, the CDR3 is TGTGCCAGCAGCTTCGGGACAGGGGGTTCACCCCTCCACTTT. Translated: CASSFGTGGSPLHF.

The chain has TRBV12-3 or TRBV12-4 and TRBJ2-3; D unresolved. Trimming removed 4 bases at V and 2 bases at J, with 16 bases between. This CDR3 comprises 16 residues. The CDR3 DNA is TGTGCCAGCAGTTCGATCAGGCTCCAGGTCACAGATACGCAGTATTTT. Encoded protein: CASSSIRLQVTDTQYF.